A single sample gave rise to the 7 T cell receptor beta chains below, sequenced in a study of blood T cell repertoires in COVID-19. Method: immunoSEQ multiplex PCR; TCRdb's copy keeps in-frame clones and lacks some. The sample lists 140,000 to 150,000 clones, 75% to 90% seen once, with roughly 3% in the top ten. The sequenced sample was peripheral blood. The receptors come from a woman aged 55-70 years with active COVID-19.

The chain carries TRBV18 and TRBJ2-2, with 9 bases aligning to TRBD1. CDR1 and CDR2 (germline): KGHSH, LQKENI. Trimming at V came to 4 bases and at J to 4 bases, leaving 4 bases not matched to a gene. There are 15 residues in the CDR3. DNA for the CDR3: TGTGCCAGCTCACTCAGACAGGGGGTCACCGGGGAGCTGTTTTTT. Translated, it gives CASSLRQGVTGELFF.

The chain uses TRBV6-6 and TRBJ2-7, with TRBD1 identical over 12 bases. This CDR3 has 14 residues. The junction had 2 bases not matched to a gene; V was cut back by 7 bases and J by 1 base. Germline V gene sequence: CDR1 MNHNY, CDR2 SVGAGI (reference sequence). CDR3 in DNA: TGTGCCAGCACGGGACAGGGGGCTTCCTACGAGCAGTACTTC. Its translation is CASTGQGASYEQYF.

The J gene is TRBJ2-1, the V gene TRBV7-3, with 8 bases aligning to TRBD2. J gave up 14 bases and V 2 bases, and 14 bases lay outside the gene matches. CDR3 length equals 15 residues. Germline CDR1 reads SGHTA; CDR2 reads FQGTGA. The CDR3 coding sequence is TGTGCCAGCAGCTTATCAGGCAGCGGGAGAGGGGAAAAGTTCTTC. Translating gives CASSLSGSGRGEKFF.

This sequence joins TRBV7-9 and TRBJ2-3, with 12 bases aligning to TRBD2. The CDR3 has 15 residues. V trimming: 5 bases; J trimming: 4 bases; junction bases outside the gene matches: 4. In germline, CDR1 is SEHNR, CDR2 FQNEAQ (reference sequence). The CDR3 spells CASSHTSGRSDTQYF. The CDR3, as DNA: TGTGCCAGCAGCCACACTAGCGGGAGGTCAGATACGCAGTATTTT.

This chain connects TRBV9 to TRBJ1-5; D perhaps matches TRBD1 (6 bases). Looked up from germline, CDR1 is SGDLS and CDR2 is YYNGEE. V was clipped by 4 bases and J by 5 bases, with 16 bases between them. The CDR3 totals 15 residues. The CDR3: CASSQGSGVDQPQHF. Written as DNA, the CDR3 is TGTGCCAGCAGCCAGGGCTCAGGGGTGGATCAGCCCCAGCATTTT.

The V and J genes are TRBV7-8 and TRBJ2-1; D gene uncertain. This CDR3 contains 15 residues. Trimming pared 5 bases from V and 3 bases from J, leaving 14 bases between. Germline V gives CDR1 SGHVS, CDR2 FQNEAQ. The CDR3 DNA reads TGTGCCAGCAGCGGTAGAGGCGAGCGCTACAATGAGCAGTTCTTC. It specifies CASSGRGERYNEQFF.

This sequence joins TRBV7-2 and TRBJ2-7; 10 bases line up with TRBD2. The germline CDR1 and CDR2 sequences are SGHTA and FQGNSA. CDR3 length: 17 residues. The ends lost 2 bases at V and 3 bases at J; junction bases unmatched: 10. In nucleotides, the CDR3 is TGTGCCAGCAGCTTACCTTCTGGGGCTAGCGGGGGCTACGAGCAGTACTTC. This translates into CASSLPSGASGGYEQYF.